Here is one T cell receptor beta chain with its context. These data belong to a study of blood T cell repertoires in COVID-19. CDR1 and CDR2 (germline): SNHLY, FYNNEI. With V trimmed by 6 bases and J by 2 bases, 6 bases remained unmatched. This CDR3 spans 14 amino acids. This table comes from immunoSEQ multiplex PCR, and its TCRdb copy is limited to in-frame clones, with some not included. The sample shows tens of thousands of clones, 85% to 90% of them seen only once. The chain couples TRBV2 to TRBJ2-5; TRBD1 matches 7 bases. This TCR came from a woman in her 70s with acute or convalescent COVID-19. Specimen: peripheral blood. The CDR3 region is CASRSWGQQETQYF. CDR3 sequence (DNA): TGTGCCAGCAGAAGTTGGGGACAGCAAGAGACCCAGTACTTC. The whole variable domain, remainder taken from reference TRBV2 and TRBJ2-5, is EPEVTQTPSHQVTQMGQEVILRCVPISNHLYFYWYRQILGQKVEFLVSFYNNEISEKSEIFDDQFSVERPDGSNFTLKIRSTKLEDSAMYFCASRSWGQQETQYFGPGTRLLVL.